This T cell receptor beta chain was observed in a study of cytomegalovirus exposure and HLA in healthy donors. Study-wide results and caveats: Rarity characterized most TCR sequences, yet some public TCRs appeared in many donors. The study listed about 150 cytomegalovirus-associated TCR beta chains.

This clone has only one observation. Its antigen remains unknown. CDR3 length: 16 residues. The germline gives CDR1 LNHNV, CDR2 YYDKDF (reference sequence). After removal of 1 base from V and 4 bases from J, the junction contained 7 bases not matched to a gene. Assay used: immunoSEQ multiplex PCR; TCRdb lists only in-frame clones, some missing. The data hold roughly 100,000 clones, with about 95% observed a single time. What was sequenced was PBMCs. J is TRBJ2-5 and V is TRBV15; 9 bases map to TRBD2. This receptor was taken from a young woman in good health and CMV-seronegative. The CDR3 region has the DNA TGTGCCACCAGCAGAGGTAGCGGGAGTATCCTAGAGACCCAGTACTTC. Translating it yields CATSRGSGSILETQYF.